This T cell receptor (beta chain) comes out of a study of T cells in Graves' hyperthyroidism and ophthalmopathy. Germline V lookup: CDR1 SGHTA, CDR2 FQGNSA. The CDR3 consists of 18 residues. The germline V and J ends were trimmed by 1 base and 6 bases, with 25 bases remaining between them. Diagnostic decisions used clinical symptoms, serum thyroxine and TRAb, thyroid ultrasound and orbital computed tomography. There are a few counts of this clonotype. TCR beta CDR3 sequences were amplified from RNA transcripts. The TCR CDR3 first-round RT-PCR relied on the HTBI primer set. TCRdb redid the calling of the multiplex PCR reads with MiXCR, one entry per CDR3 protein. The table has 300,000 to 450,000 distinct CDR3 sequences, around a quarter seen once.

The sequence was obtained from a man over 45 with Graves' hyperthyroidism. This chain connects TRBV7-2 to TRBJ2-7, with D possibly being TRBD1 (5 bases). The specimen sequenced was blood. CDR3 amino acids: CASSLEGPGDSTVFEQYF. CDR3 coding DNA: TGTGCCAGCAGCTTAGAGGGCCCAGGAGACAGTACCGTCTTCGAGCAGTACTTC.